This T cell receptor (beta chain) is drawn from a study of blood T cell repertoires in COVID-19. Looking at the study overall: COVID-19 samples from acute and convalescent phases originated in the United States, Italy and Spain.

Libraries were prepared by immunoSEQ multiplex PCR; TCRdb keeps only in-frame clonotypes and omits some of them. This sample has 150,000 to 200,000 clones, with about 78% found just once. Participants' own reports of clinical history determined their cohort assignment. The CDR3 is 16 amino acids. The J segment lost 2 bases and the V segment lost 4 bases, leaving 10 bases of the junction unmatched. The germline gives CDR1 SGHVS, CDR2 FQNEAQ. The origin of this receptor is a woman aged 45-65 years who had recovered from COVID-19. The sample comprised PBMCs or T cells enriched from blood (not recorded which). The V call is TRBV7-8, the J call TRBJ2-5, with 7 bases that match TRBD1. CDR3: CASSSVLQGYQETQYF. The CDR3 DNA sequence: TGTGCCAGCAGCTCCGTCCTACAGGGGTATCAAGAGACCCAGTACTTC. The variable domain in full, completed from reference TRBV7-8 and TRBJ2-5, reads GAGVSQSPRYKVAKRGQDVALRCDPISGHVSLFWYQQALGQGPEFLTYFQNEAQLDKSGLPSDRFFAERPEGSVSTLKIQRTQQEDSAVYLCASSSVLQGYQETQYFGPGTRLLVL.